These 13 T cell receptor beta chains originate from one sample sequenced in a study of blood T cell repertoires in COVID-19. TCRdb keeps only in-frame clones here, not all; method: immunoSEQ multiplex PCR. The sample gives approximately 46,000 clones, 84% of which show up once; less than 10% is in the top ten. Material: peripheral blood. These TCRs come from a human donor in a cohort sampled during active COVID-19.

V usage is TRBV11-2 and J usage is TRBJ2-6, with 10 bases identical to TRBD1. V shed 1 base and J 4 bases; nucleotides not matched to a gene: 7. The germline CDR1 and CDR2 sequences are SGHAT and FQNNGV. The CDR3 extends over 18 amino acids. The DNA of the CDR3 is TGTGCCAGCAGCTTAGGCTGGGGACAGGGGAGCGGGGCCAACGTCCTGACTTTC. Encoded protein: CASSLGWGQGSGANVLTF.

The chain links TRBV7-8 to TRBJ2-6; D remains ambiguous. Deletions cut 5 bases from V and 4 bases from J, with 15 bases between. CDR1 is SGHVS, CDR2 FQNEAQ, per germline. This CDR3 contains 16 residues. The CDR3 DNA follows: TGTGCCAGCAGCCAAAGTCGCGCTCTGGGGGCCAACGTCCTGACTTTC. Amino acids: CASSQSRALGANVLTF.

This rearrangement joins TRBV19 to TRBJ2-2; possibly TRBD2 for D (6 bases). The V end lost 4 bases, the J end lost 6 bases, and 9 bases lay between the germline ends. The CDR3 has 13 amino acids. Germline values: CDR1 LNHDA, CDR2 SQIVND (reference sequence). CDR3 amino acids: CASSTSGAGELFF. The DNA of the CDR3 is TGTGCCAGTAGTACCTCGGGGGCCGGGGAGCTGTTTTTT.

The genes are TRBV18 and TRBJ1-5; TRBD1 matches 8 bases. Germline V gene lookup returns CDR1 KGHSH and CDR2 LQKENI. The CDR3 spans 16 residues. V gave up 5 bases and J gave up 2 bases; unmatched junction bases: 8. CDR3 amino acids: CASSSQDRAGNQPQHF. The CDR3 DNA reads TGTGCCAGCTCATCCCAGGACAGGGCGGGCAATCAGCCCCAGCATTTT.

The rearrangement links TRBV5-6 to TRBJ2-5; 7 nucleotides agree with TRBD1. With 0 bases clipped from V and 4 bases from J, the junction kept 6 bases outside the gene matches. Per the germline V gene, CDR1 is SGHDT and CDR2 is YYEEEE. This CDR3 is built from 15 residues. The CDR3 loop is CASSLDRGLGETQYF. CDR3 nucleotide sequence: TGTGCCAGCAGCTTGGACAGGGGATTGGGAGAGACCCAGTACTTC. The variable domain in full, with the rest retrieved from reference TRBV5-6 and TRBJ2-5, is DAGVTQSPTHLIKTRGQQVTLRCSPKSGHDTVSWYQQALGQGPQFIFQYYEEEERQRGNFPDRFSGHQFPNYSSELNVNALLLGDSALYLCASSLDRGLGETQYFGPGTRLLVL.

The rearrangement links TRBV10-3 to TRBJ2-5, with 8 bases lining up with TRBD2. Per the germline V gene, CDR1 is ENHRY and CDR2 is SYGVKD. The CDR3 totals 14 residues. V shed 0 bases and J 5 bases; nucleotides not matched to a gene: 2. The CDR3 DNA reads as TGTGCCATCAGTGAGTCAAGCGGGAGTGAGACCCAGTACTTC. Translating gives CAISESSGSETQYF.

DNA for the CDR3: TGTGCCAGCAGCCTCAACGGAGGGAACACTGAAGCTTTCTTT. Protein: CASSLNGGNTEAFF. The chain joins TRBV11-3 to TRBJ1-1; D unresolved. CDR1 and CDR2 from the germline V gene are SGHNT and YENEEA. This CDR3 spans 14 amino acids. Trimming took off 5 bases at V and 1 base at J, with 11 bases between the two ends.

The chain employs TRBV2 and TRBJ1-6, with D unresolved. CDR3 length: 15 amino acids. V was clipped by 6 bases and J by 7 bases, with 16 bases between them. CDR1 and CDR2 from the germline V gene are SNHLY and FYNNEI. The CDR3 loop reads CASRSAGTVNSPLHF. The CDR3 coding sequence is TGTGCCAGCAGGTCAGCGGGTACGGTAAATTCACCCCTCCACTTT.

CDR3 sequence reads: CASSPAGTRNEQYF. CDR3 sequence (DNA): TGCGCCAGCAGCCCAGCGGGCACGAGAAACGAGCAGTACTTC. J is TRBJ2-7 and V is TRBV5-1; perhaps TRBD2 as D (6 bases). The CDR3 runs to 14 residues. Germline V lookup: CDR1 SGHRS, CDR2 YFSETQ. Deletions cut 4 bases from V and 5 bases from J, with 16 bases between.

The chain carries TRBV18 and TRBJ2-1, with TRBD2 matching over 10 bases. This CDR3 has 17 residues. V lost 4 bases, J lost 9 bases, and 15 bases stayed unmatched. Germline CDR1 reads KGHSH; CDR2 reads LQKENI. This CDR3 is CASSLSKSSGSMGEQFF. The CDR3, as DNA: TGTGCCAGCTCACTCTCCAAATCTAGCGGGAGTATGGGTGAGCAGTTCTTC.

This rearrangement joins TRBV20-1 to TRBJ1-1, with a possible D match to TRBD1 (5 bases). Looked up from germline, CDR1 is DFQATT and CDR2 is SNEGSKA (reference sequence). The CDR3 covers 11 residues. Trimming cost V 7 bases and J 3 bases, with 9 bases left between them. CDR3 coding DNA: TGCAGTGGGGCGGGGGACACTGAAGCTTTCTTT. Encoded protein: CSGAGDTEAFF.

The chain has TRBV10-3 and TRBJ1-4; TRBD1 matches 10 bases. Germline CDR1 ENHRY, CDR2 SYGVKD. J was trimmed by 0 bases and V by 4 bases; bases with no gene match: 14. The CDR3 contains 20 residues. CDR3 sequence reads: CAISAQPGQGPHATNEKLFF. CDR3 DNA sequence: TGTGCCATCAGTGCACAGCCGGGACAGGGGCCGCATGCAACTAATGAAAAACTGTTTTTT.

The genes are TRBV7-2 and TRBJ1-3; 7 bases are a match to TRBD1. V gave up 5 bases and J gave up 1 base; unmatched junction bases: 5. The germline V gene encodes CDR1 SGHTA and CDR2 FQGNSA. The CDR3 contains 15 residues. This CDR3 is CASSKETGSGNTIYF. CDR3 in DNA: TGTGCCAGCAGCAAGGAGACAGGGTCTGGAAACACCATATATTTT.